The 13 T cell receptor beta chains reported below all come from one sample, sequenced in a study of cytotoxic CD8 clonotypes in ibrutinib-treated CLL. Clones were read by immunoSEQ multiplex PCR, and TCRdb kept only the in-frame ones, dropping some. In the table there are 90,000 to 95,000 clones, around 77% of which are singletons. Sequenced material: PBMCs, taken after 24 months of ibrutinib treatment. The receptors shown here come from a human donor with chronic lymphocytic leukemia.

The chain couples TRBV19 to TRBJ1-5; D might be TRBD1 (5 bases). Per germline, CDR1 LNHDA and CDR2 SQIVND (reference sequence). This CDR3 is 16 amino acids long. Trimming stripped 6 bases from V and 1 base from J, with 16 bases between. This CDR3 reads CASRSRGGPSNQPQHF. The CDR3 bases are TGTGCCAGTAGATCTAGGGGAGGTCCAAGCAATCAGCCCCAGCATTTT.

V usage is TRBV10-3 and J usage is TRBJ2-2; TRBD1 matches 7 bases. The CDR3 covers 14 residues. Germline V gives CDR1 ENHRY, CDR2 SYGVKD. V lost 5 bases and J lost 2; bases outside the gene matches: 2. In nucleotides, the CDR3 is TGTGCCATCAGTAGGGACAGCAACACCGGGGAGCTGTTTTTT. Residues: CAISRDSNTGELFF.

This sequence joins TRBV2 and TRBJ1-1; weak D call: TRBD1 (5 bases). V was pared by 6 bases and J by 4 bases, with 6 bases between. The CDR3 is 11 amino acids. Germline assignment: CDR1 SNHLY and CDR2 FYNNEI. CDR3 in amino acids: CASRGGTEAFF. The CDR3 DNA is TGTGCCAGCAGGGGGGGCACTGAAGCTTTCTTT.

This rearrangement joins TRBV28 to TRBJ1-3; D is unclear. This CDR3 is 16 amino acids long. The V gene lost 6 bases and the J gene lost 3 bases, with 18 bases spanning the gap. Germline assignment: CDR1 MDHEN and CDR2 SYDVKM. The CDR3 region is CASRPLPTQIGNTIYF. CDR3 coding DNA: TGTGCCAGCAGACCACTACCCACACAGATTGGAAACACCATATATTTT. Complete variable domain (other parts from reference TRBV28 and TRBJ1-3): DVKVTQSSRYLVKRTGEKVFLECVQDMDHENMFWYRQDPGLGLRLIYFSYDVKMKEKGDIPEGYSVSREKKERFSLILESASTNQTSMYLCASRPLPTQIGNTIYFGEGSWLTVV.

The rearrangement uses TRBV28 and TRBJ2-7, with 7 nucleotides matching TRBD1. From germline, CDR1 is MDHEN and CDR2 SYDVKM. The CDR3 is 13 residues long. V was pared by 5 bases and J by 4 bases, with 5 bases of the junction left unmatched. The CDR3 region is CASSPTGKYEQYF. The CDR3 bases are TGTGCCAGCAGTCCGACAGGGAAATACGAGCAGTACTTC. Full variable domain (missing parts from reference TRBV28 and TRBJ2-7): DVKVTQSSRYLVKRTGEKVFLECVQDMDHENMFWYRQDPGLGLRLIYFSYDVKMKEKGDIPEGYSVSREKKERFSLILESASTNQTSMYLCASSPTGKYEQYFGPGTRLTVT.

CDR3 in DNA: TGTGCCATTGCGAATTCTGGGGCCAACGTCCTGACTTTC. Amino acids: CAIANSGANVLTF. This chain links TRBV19 with TRBJ2-6; no definite D call. V was shortened by 10 bases and J by 1 base, with 8 bases between the two germline ends. Germline V CDR1 and CDR2: LNHDA, SQIVND (reference sequence). CDR3 size: 13 residues.

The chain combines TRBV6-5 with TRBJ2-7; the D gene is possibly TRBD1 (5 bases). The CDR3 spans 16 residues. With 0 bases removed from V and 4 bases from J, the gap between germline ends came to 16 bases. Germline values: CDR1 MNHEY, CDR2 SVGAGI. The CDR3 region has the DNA TGTGCCAGCAGTTACTCGATGGTAGGCAGGGTATACGAGCAGTACTTC. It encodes CASSYSMVGRVYEQYF.

The CDR3 region has the DNA TGTGCCAGTGCGGGGGCTAGCGGACCCGCCGGGATAGATACGCAGTATTTT. It specifies CASAGASGPAGIDTQYF. The rearrangement links TRBV28 to TRBJ2-3, with TRBD2 as a possible D gene (7 bases). Per germline, CDR1 MDHEN and CDR2 SYDVKM. The ends were cut back, 9 bases at V and 5 bases at J, with 27 bases in the middle. The CDR3 spans 17 residues.

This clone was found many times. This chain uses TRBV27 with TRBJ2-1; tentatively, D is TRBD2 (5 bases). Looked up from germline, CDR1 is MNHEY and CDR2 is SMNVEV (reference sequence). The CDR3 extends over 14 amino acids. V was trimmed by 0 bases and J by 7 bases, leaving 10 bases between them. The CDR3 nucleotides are TGTGCCAGCAGTTTATCCTCGAGAGGGAATGAGCAGTTCTTC. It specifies CASSLSSRGNEQFF.

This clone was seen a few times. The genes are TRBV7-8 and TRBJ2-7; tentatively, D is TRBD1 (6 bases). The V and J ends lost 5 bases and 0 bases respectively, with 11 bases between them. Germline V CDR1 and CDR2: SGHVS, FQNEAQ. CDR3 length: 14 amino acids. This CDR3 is CASSKGQSSYEQYF. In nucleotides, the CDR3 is TGTGCCAGCAGCAAAGGACAGAGCTCCTACGAGCAGTACTTC.

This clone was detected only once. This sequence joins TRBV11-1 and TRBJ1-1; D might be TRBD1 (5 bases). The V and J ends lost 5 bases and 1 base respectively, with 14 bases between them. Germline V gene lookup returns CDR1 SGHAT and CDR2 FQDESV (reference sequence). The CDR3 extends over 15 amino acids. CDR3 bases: TGTGCCAGCAGCGCAGACCAGGGAACGAACACTGAAGCTTTCTTT. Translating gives CASSADQGTNTEAFF.

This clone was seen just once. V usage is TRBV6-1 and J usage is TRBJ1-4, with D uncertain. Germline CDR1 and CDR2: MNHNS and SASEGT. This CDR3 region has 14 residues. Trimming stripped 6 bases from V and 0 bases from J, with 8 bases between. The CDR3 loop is CASRGRSTNEKLFF. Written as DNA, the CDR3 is TGTGCCAGCAGGGGCCGTTCAACTAATGAAAAACTGTTTTTT.

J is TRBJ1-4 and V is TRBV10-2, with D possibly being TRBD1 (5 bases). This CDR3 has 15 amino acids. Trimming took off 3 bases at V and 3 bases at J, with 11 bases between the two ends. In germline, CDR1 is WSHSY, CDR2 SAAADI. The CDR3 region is CASSDRERANEKLFF. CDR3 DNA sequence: TGCGCCAGCAGTGACAGGGAAAGGGCTAATGAAAAACTGTTTTTT.